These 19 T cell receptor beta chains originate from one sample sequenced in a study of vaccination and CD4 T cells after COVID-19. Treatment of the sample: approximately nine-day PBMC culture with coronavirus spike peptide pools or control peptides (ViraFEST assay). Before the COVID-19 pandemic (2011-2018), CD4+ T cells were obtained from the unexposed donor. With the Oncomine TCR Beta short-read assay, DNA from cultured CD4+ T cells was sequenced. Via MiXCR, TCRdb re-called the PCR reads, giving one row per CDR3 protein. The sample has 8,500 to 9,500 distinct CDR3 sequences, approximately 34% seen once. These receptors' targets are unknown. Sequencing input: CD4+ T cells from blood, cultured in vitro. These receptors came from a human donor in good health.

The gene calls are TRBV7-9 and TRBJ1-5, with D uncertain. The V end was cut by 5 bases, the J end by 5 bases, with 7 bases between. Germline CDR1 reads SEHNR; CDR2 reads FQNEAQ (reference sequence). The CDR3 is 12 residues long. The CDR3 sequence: CASSADYQPQHF. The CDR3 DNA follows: TGTGCCAGCAGCGCAGATTATCAGCCCCAGCATTTT. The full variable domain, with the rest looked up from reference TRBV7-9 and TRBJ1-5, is DTGVSQNPRHKITKRGQNVTFRCDPISEHNRLYWYRQTLGQGPEFLTYFQNEAQLEKSRLLSDRFSAERPKGSFSTLEIQRTEQGDSAMYLCASSADYQPQHFGDGTRLSIL.

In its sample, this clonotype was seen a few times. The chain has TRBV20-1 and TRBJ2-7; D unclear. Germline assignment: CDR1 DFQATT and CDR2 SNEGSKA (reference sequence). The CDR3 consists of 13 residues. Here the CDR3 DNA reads TGCAGCGTTGCAACAGATATTTACTACGAGCAGTACTTC. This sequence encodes CSVATDIYYEQYF.

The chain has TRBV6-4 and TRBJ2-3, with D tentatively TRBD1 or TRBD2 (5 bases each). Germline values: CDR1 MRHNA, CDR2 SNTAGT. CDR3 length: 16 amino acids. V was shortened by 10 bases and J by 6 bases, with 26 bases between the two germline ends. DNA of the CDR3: TGTGCCATGCATCGGACCGGGACCCCATTAACGGATACGCAGTATTTT. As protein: CAMHRTGTPLTDTQYF.

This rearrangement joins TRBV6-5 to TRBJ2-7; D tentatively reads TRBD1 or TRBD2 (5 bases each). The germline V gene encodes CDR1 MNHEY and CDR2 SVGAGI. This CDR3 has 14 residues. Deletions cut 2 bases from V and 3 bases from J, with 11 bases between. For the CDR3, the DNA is TGTGCCAGCAGTTACGGGGGTGGAGACTACGAGCAGTACTTC. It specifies CASSYGGGDYEQYF.

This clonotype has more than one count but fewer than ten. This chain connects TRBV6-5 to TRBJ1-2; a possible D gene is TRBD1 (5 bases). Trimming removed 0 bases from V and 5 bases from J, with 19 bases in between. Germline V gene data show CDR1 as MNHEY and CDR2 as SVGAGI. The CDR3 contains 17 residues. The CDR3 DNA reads TGTGCCAGCAGTTACTCAGAATCCGGGACTGAGAGTTATGGCTACACCTTC. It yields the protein CASSYSESGTESYGYTF.

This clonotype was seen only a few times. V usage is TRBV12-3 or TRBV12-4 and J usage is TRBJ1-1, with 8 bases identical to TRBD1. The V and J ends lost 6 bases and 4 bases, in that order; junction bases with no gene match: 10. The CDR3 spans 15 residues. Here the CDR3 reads CASSLGQGRFTEAFF. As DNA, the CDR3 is TGTGCCAGCAGCCTAGGACAGGGCCGGTTCACTGAAGCTTTCTTT.

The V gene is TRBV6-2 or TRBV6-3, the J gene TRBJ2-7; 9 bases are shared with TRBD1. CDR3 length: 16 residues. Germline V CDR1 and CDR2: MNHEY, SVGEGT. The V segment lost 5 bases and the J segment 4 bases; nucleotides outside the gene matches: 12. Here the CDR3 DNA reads TGTGCCAGCAGTGGCAACACCGGGACAGGGTGGTACGAGCAGTACTTC. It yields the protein CASSGNTGTGWYEQYF.

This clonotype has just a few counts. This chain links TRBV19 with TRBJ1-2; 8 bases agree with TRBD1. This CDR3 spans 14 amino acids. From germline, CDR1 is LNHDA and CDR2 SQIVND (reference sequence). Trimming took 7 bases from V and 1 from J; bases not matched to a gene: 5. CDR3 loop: CASTQTGVNYGYTF. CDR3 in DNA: TGTGCCAGTACCCAGACAGGGGTTAACTATGGCTACACCTTC.

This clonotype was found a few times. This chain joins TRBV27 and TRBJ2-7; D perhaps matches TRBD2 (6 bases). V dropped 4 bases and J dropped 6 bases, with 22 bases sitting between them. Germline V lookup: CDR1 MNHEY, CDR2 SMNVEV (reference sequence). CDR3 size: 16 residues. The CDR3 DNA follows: TGTGCCAGCAGTTATTCCGGGACCCCATACGGGGGCGAGCAGTACTTC. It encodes CASSYSGTPYGGEQYF.

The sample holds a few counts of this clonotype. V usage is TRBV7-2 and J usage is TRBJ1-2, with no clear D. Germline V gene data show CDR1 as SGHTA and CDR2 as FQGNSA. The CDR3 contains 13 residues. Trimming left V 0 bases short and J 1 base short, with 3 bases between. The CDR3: CASSLAGNYGYTF. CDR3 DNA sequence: TGTGCCAGCAGCTTAGCCGGTAACTATGGCTACACCTTC.

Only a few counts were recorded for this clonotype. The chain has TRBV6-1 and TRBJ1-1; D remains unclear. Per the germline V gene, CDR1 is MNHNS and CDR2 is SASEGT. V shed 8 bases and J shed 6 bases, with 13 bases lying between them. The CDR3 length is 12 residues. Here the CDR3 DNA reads TGTGCCAGCGGAATCAGAGGCGCTGAAGCTTTCTTT. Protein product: CASGIRGAEAFF.

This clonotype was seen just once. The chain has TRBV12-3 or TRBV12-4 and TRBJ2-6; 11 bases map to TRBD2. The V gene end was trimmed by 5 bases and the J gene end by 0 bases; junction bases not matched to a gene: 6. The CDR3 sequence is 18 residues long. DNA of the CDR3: TGTGCCAGCAGTGTCCTAGCGGGGGGCATCTCTGGGGCCAACGTCCTGACTTTC. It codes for CASSVLAGGISGANVLTF.

The CDR3 sequence: CSAMGTGNQPQHF. In DNA form, the CDR3 reads TGCAGTGCTATGGGGACAGGTAATCAGCCCCAGCATTTT. The chain has TRBV20-1 and TRBJ1-5; TRBD1 aligns across 8 bases. The CDR3 is 13 residues long. V trimming: 4 bases; J trimming: 4 bases; junction bases outside the gene matches: 3. Germline CDR1 reads DFQATT; CDR2 reads SNEGSKA (reference sequence).

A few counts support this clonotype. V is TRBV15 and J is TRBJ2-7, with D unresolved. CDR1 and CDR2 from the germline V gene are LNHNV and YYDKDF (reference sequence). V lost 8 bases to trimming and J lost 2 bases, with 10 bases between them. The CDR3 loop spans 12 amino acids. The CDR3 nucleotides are TGTGCCACCGGCTTGAGTCCCTACGAGCAGTACTTC. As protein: CATGLSPYEQYF.

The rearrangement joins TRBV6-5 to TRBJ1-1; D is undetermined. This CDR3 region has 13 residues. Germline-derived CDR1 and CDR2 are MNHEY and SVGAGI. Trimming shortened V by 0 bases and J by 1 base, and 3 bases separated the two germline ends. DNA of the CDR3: TGTGCCAGCAGTTACTCGCAGAACACTGAAGCTTTCTTT. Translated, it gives CASSYSQNTEAFF.

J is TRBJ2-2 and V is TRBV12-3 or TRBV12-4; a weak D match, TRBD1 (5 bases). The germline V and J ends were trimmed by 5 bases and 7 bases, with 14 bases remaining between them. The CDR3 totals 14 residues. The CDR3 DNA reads TGTGCCAGCAGTCAGACAAGTAGGGGCGGGGAGCTGTTTTTT. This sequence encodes CASSQTSRGGELFF.

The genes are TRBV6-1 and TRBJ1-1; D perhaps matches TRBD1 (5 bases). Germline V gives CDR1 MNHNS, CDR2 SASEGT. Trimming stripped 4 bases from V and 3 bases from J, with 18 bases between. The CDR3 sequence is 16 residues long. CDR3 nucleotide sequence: TGTGCCAGCAGTGGTTCCGTGGTAGTGGGGGACACTGAAGCTTTCTTT. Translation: CASSGSVVVGDTEAFF.

The CDR3 DNA reads as TGCAGCGCTCCAGGGACATTGAACACTGAAGCTTTCTTT. It translates to CSAPGTLNTEAFF. The chain has TRBV29-1 and TRBJ1-1, with D perhaps TRBD1 (6 bases). CDR1 SQVTM and CDR2 ANQGSEA come from the germline V gene. The ends were cut back, 7 bases at V and 0 bases at J, with 12 bases in the middle. The CDR3 length is 13 residues.

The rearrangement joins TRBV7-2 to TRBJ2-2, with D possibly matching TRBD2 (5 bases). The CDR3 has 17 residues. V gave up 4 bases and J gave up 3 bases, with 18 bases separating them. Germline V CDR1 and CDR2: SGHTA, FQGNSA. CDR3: CASSSVGVGSHTGELFF. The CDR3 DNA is TGTGCCAGCAGCTCCGTCGGGGTGGGAAGCCACACCGGGGAGCTGTTTTTT.